These 22 T cell receptor beta chains came from one sample sequenced in a study of T cell changes during pregnancy in multiple sclerosis. Sequenced by immunoSEQ multiplex PCR; TCRdb stores in-frame clones only, minus some. The sample includes tens of thousands of clones, about nine tenths seen only once; the top ten take 3.7%. This specimen was peripheral blood, taken after pregnancy. The receptors were gathered from a female donor in good health, enrolled as a control in a pregnancy study.

This sequence joins TRBV18 and TRBJ2-1, with 8 bases fitting TRBD1. V was pared by 0 bases and J by 1 base, with 5 bases of the junction left unmatched. The CDR3 has 17 residues. Germline V gene sequence: CDR1 KGHSH, CDR2 LQKENI. The CDR3 nucleotides read TGTGCCAGCTCACCACCCAAGGGACAGGAATCCTACAATGAGCAGTTCTTC. Translation: CASSPPKGQESYNEQFF.

This chain uses TRBV19 with TRBJ1-1; D uncertain. The germline V gene encodes CDR1 LNHDA and CDR2 SQIVND (reference sequence). This CDR3 contains 13 residues. The germline V and J ends were trimmed by 8 bases and 0 bases, with 10 bases remaining between them. The CDR3 spells CASQRRVNTEAFF. The CDR3 DNA reads as TGTGCCAGTCAGCGACGGGTGAACACTGAAGCTTTCTTT.

The sample holds one count of this clone. This rearrangement joins TRBV29-1 to TRBJ2-7, with 7 positions matching TRBD1. This CDR3 comprises 12 residues. J lost 5 bases, V lost 4 bases, and 5 bases had no gene match. CDR1 SQVTM and CDR2 ANQGSEA come from the germline V gene. The CDR3 loop reads CSVGFDRDEQYF. DNA of the CDR3: TGCAGCGTTGGGTTCGACAGGGACGAGCAGTACTTC.

The chain uses TRBV25-1 and TRBJ1-1; tentative D call: TRBD1 (6 bases). V shed 1 base and J shed 0 bases, with 9 bases lying between them. CDR3 length: 15 residues. The germline V gene has CDR1 MGHDK and CDR2 SYGVNS. Here the CDR3 reads CASSESGQMNTEAFF. CDR3 nucleotides: TGTGCCAGCAGTGAATCAGGACAGATGAACACTGAAGCTTTCTTT.

This clone was seen only a few times. The chain has TRBV10-1 and TRBJ2-2; D remains ambiguous. The CDR3 extends over 12 amino acids. Germline values: CDR1 WNHNN, CDR2 SYGVQD (reference sequence). With 4 bases removed from V and 6 bases from J, the gap between germline ends came to 6 bases. Here the CDR3 reads CASSAVPGELFF. The CDR3 DNA reads as TGCGCCAGCAGTGCAGTACCCGGGGAGCTGTTTTTT.

This rearrangement joins TRBV15 to TRBJ1-3; D not certain. The CDR3 extends over 16 amino acids. V shed 0 bases and J shed 0 bases, with 9 bases lying between them. Germline assignment: CDR1 LNHNV and CDR2 YYDKDF (reference sequence). This CDR3 is CATSRDPTASGNTIYF. The CDR3 bases are TGTGCCACCAGCAGAGATCCCACAGCCTCTGGAAACACCATATATTTT.

CDR3 nucleotides: TGTGCCAGCAGCACGGACAGATCGTACGAGCAGTACTTC. Its translation is CASSTDRSYEQYF. The chain joins TRBV6-5 to TRBJ2-7; TRBD1 might be the D (6 bases). Germline CDR1 reads MNHEY; CDR2 reads SVGAGI. Deletions cut 6 bases from V and 4 bases from J, with 13 bases between. This CDR3 is built from 13 residues.

The rearrangement links TRBV11-2 to TRBJ1-2; 7 bases match TRBD1. J was trimmed by 9 bases and V by 5 bases; bases with no gene match: 12. The CDR3 length is 14 residues. Looked up from germline, CDR1 is SGHAT and CDR2 is FQNNGV. CDR3 nucleotides: TGTGCCAGCAGCCCTTCCGACAGGGTATTGAGCTACACCTTC. Protein: CASSPSDRVLSYTF.

The rearrangement links TRBV5-1 to TRBJ2-5, with 8 bases matching TRBD2. Germline V gene lookup returns CDR1 SGHRS and CDR2 YFSETQ. Trimming took 3 bases from V and 1 from J; bases not matched to a gene: 2. The CDR3 covers 14 residues. The CDR3: CASSSGGVQETQYF. In nucleotides, the CDR3 is TGCGCCAGCAGCTCGGGGGGGGTCCAAGAGACCCAGTACTTC.

J is TRBJ2-1 and V is TRBV28, with 8 bases that match TRBD2. CDR1 is MDHEN, CDR2 SYDVKM, per germline. V lost 1 base and J lost 3; bases outside the gene matches: 2. This CDR3 spans 15 amino acids. DNA for the CDR3: TGTGCCAGCAGTTTATCGGGGGGGTTCTACAATGAGCAGTTCTTC. Translating gives CASSLSGGFYNEQFF.

The rearrangement links TRBV7-9 to TRBJ2-3; no clear D gene. CDR3 length: 15 residues. Germline V gene data show CDR1 as SEHNR and CDR2 as FQNEAQ (reference sequence). With 4 bases removed from V and 2 bases from J, the gap between germline ends came to 13 bases. CDR3 nucleotides: TGTGCCAGCAGCTCCCAGCGCAAGCACACAGATACGCAGTATTTT. Its translation: CASSSQRKHTDTQYF.

CDR3 protein: CASSPRQGNYNEQFF. The CDR3 DNA sequence: TGTGCCAGCAGCCCCCGGCAGGGTAATTACAATGAGCAGTTCTTC. This chain joins TRBV7-9 and TRBJ2-1; D possibly corresponds to TRBD1 (5 bases). With 5 bases removed from V and 4 bases from J, the gap between germline ends came to 15 bases. The CDR3 sequence is 15 residues long. CDR1 and CDR2 (germline): SEHNR, FQNEAQ (reference sequence).

The rearrangement links TRBV7-3 to TRBJ2-3; D ambiguous. The germline CDR1 and CDR2 sequences are SGHTA and FQGTGA. This CDR3 is built from 15 residues. V lost 5 bases, J lost 2 bases, and 14 bases lay in between. The CDR3, as DNA: TGTGCCAGCAGCCTACTGCCCGCATACACAGATACGCAGTATTTT. Its protein is CASSLLPAYTDTQYF.

V usage is TRBV30 and J usage is TRBJ2-1, with a weak D call TRBD1 (5 bases). The germline V and J ends were trimmed by 0 bases and 15 bases, with 15 bases remaining between them. The CDR3 is 12 residues long. In germline, CDR1 is GTSNPN, CDR2 SVGIG (reference sequence). In DNA form, the CDR3 reads TGTGCCTGGAGTGTCGTCCCAGGGCACCCGTTCTTC. It encodes CAWSVVPGHPFF.

The chain uses TRBV4-1 and TRBJ2-1; TRBD2 matches 11 bases. J gave up 0 bases and V 3 bases, and 7 bases lay outside the gene matches. The CDR3 contains 18 residues. From germline, CDR1 is MGHRA and CDR2 YSYEKL. The CDR3 region has the DNA TGCGCCAGCAGCCAGAGACTAGCGGGATCGAGCTCCTACAATGAGCAGTTCTTC. Protein: CASSQRLAGSSSYNEQFF.

This clone was found once. V is TRBV7-8 and J is TRBJ2-5; D is ambiguous. Germline-derived CDR1 and CDR2 are SGHVS and FQNEAQ. The CDR3 is 13 residues long. V lost 5 bases and J lost 2, with 9 bases in between. CDR3: CASSQTHQETQYF. The CDR3 region has the DNA TGTGCCAGCAGCCAAACACATCAAGAGACCCAGTACTTC.

This clone showed up just a few times. The V and J genes are TRBV6-5 and TRBJ1-4; D is ambiguous. CDR3 length equals 13 residues. Trimming removed 10 bases from V and 8 bases from J, with 17 bases in between. Per germline, CDR1 MNHEY and CDR2 SVGAGI. CDR3 loop: CATPGDLWEKLFF. CDR3 nucleotides: TGTGCCACTCCCGGAGATCTTTGGGAAAAACTGTTTTTT.

The V call is TRBV5-6, the J call TRBJ1-2; the match to TRBD1 covers 7 bases. Germline CDR1 reads SGHDT; CDR2 reads YYEEEE. J was trimmed by 1 base and V by 6 bases; bases with no gene match: 6. The CDR3 loop spans 14 amino acids. CDR3 nucleotides: TGTGCCAGCATGGACAGGAACTTTAACTATGGCTACACCTTC. Its translation is CASMDRNFNYGYTF.

This chain connects TRBV27 to TRBJ1-1, with 9 bases aligning to TRBD1. The germline V gene encodes CDR1 MNHEY and CDR2 SMNVEV (reference sequence). The ends lost 3 bases at V and 7 bases at J; junction bases unmatched: 9. This CDR3 region has 15 residues. DNA for the CDR3: TGTGCCAGCAGTTTGACCGCCGGGACAGGGAGTGAAGCTTTCTTT. This translates into CASSLTAGTGSEAFF.

This clone was detected once. The rearrangement joins TRBV7-8 to TRBJ1-6; 7 bases agree with TRBD1. The CDR3 totals 17 residues. In germline, CDR1 is SGHVS, CDR2 FQNEAQ. The V and J ends lost 5 bases and 1 base, in that order; junction bases with no gene match: 8. CDR3 residues: CASSLTGDGSYNSPLHF. The CDR3 DNA reads TGTGCCAGCAGCCTTACAGGGGACGGGTCCTATAATTCACCCCTCCACTTT. Full variable domain (remainder filled in from reference TRBV7-8 and TRBJ1-6): GAGVSQSPRYKVAKRGQDVALRCDPISGHVSLFWYQQALGQGPEFLTYFQNEAQLDKSGLPSDRFFAERPEGSVSTLKIQRTQQEDSAVYLCASSLTGDGSYNSPLHFGNGTRLTVT.

The chain employs TRBV19 and TRBJ1-5; tentative D call: TRBD1 (6 bases). Trimming stripped 6 bases from V and 4 bases from J, with 16 bases between. There are 15 residues in the CDR3. Germline CDR1 reads LNHDA; CDR2 reads SQIVND (reference sequence). The CDR3 nucleotides read TGTGCCAGTAGACAACCGGGACATTTTAATCAGCCCCAGCATTTT. Amino acids: CASRQPGHFNQPQHF.

The chain employs TRBV28 and TRBJ1-1, with no clear D. Germline CDR1 reads MDHEN; CDR2 reads SYDVKM. Trimming removed 2 bases from V and 0 bases from J, with 10 bases in between. This CDR3 spans 15 amino acids. Here the CDR3 reads CASSLDWAVNTEAFF. In nucleotides, the CDR3 is TGTGCCAGCAGTTTAGATTGGGCAGTGAACACTGAAGCTTTCTTT.